The present TCR beta chain was sequenced within a study of vaccination and CD4 T cells after COVID-19. Study details: Each enrolled participant received a two-dose regimen of either BNT162b2 or mRNA-1273 vaccine. The stimulus for the cells was overlapping spike peptides derived from SARS-CoV-2, HCoV-NL63, HCoV-OC43 and HCoV-229E.

Scientists ran DNA taken from cultured CD4+ T cells through the Oncomine TCR Beta short-read assay for sequencing. TCRdb reprocessed the PCR reads with MiXCR, giving one entry per CDR3 protein. The sample includes around 18,000 distinct CDR3 sequences, around 52% of them seen just once. To note about this clonotype: Its specificity is not known.

J gave up 7 bases and V 6 bases, and 13 bases lay outside the gene matches. Germline assignment: CDR1 LNHDA and CDR2 SQIVND (reference sequence). The CDR3 length is 15 residues. The study, taken as a whole, reports: From around 20 to 38, the median of SARS-CoV-2-reactive clonotypes rose without reaching significance.

Treatment in this sample: roughly ten-day PBMC culture with coronavirus spike peptide pools or control peptides (ViraFEST assay). PBMC cultures, at a few million cells per well, received about 10 IU/ml IL-2 and about 11 ug/ml peptide pools. The sample taken for sequencing was CD4+ T cells from blood, cultured in vitro. The TCR was taken from a human donor who had recovered from COVID-19. The V and J genes are TRBV19 and TRBJ2-7; TRBD1 aligns across 9 bases. CDR3 nucleotides: TGTGCCAGTAGCCAACAGGGGGCCGCCCCGCAAGAGCAGTACTTC. As protein: CASSQQGAAPQEQYF.